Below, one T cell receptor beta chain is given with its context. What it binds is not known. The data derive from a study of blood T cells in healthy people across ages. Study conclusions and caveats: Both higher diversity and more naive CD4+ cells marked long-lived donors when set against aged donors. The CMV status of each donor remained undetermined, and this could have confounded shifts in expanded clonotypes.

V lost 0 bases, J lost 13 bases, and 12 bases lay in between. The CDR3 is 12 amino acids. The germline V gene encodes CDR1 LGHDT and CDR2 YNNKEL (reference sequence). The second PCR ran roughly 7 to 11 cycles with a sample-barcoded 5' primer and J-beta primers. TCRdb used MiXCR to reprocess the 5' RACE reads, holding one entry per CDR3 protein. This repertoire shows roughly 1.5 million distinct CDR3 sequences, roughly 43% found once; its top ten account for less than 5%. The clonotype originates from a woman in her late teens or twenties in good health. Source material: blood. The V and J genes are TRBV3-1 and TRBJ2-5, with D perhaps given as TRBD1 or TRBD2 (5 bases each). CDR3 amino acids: CASSQEGRAGYF. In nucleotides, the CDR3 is TGTGCCAGCAGCCAAGAGGGGCGGGCGGGGTACTTC.